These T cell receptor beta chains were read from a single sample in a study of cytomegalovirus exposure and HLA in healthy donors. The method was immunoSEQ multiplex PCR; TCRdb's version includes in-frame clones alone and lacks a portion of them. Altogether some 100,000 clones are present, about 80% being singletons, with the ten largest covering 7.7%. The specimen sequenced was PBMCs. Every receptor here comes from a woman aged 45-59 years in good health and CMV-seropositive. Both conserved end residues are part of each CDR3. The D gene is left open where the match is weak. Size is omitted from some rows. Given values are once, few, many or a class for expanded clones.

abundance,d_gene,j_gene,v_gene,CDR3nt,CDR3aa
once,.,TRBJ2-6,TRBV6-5,TGTGCCAGCTCTCGGGGGAGCTCTGGGGCCAACGGCCTGACTTTC,CASSRGSSGANGLTF
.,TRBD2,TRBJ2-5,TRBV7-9,TGTTCCAGCAGCATCCCTGGCGGGGGGATCGAGACCCAGTACTTC,CSSSIPGGGIETQYF
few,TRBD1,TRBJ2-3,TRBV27,TGTGCCAGCAGTCTATATCCCCCGGGACAGGGTTCCGATACGCAGTATTTT,CASSLYPPGQGSDTQYF
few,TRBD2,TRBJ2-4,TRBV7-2,TGTGCCAGCAGCCCCTATGGAGGGACTAGCGTAAAAAACAGTCAGTACTTC,CASSPYGGTSVKNSQYF
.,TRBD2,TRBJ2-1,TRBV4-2,TGTGCCAGCAGCCAACTGATCAAGCGGGGGGGGTACAATGAGCAGTTCTTC,CASSQLIKRGGYNEQFF
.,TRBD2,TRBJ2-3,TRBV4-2,TGTGCCAGCAGCCCCGGGACTAGCGGCGACCCAGATACGCAGTATTTT,CASSPGTSGDPDTQYF
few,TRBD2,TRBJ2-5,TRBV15,TGTGCCACCAGCAGAGATCAGGGAGGGGAAGAGACCCAGTACTTC,CATSRDQGGEETQYF
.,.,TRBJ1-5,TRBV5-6,TGTGCCAGCAGCCGCTCCGGCGGCATGACCGTAGGGGCGCATTTT,CASSRSGGMTVGAHF
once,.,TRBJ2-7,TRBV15,TGTGCCACCAGCAGAGGTTTCGGGACTCCCTCCTACGAGCAGTACTTC,CATSRGFGTPSYEQYF
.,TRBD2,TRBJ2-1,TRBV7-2,TGTGCCAGCAGCCCTAGGGGACTAGCGGGATATATCAATGAGCAGTTCTTC,CASSPRGLAGYINEQFF
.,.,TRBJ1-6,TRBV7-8,TGTGCCAGCAGCACCTTAGACGGAGGTTCTTCACCCCTCCACTTT,CASSTLDGGSSPLHF
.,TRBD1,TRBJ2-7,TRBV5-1,TGCGCCAGCAGCTCGGGACAGGGGGATGGCGAGCAGTACTTC,CASSSGQGDGEQYF
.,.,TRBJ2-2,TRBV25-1,TGTGCCAGCAGTTTAATGGCAAACACCGGGGAGCTGTTTTTT,CASSLMANTGELFF
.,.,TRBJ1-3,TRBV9,TGTGCCAGCAGCCCTACAGGGTTCTCTGGAAACACCATATATTTT,CASSPTGFSGNTIYF
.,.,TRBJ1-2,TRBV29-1,TGCAGCGTTGAACAGGACAGCTATGGCTACACCTTC,CSVEQDSYGYTF
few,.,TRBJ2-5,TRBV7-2,TGTGCCAGCAGCTTAGTAGGGGGAGCGGTAGAGACCCAGTACTTC,CASSLVGGAVETQYF
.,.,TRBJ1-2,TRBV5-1,TGCGCCAGCAGCTCCGCAGGGGACCCATCTAACTATGGCTACACCTTC,CASSSAGDPSNYGYTF
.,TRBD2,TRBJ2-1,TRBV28,TGTGCCAGCAGTTTAGTTAGCGGGAGTGGTAATGAGCAGTTCTTC,CASSLVSGSGNEQFF
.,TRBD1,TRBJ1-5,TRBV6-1,TGTGCCAGCAGTGAGGGGACAGGGACTTATAGCAATCAGCCCCAGCATTTT,CASSEGTGTYSNQPQHF
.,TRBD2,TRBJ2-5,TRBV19,TGTGCCAGTACTGCGGGGGGGGAGACCCAGTACTTC,CASTAGGETQYF
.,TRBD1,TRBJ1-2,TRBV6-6,TGTGCCAGCAGTTACACTACCCCTGGGACAGGGAACGGCTACACCTTC,CASSYTTPGTGNGYTF
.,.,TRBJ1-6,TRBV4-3,TGCGCCAGCAGCCAAGAGAGGAAGAGCTCCTATAATTCACCCCTCCACTTT,CASSQERKSSYNSPLHF
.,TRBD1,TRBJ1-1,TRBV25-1,TGTGCCAGCAGTACAACCGGGACAGGGTTCTTTAGCGAAGAAGCTTTCTTT,CASSTTGTGFFSEEAFF
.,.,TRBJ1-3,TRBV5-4,TGTGCCAGCAGCACCCCGGGACTGCCTGGAAACACCATATATTTT,CASSTPGLPGNTIYF
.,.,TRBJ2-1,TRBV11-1,TGTGCCAGCAGCTTACAAGACTGGGAGCAGTTCTTC,CASSLQDWEQFF
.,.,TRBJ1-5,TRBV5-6,TGTGCCAGCAGCAGGAGGGGCAATCAGCCCCAGCATTTT,CASSRRGNQPQHF
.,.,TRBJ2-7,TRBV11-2,TGTGCCAGCAGCTTAGTGGGGGCAGGTGAGCAGTACTTC,CASSLVGAGEQYF
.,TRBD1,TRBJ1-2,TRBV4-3,TGCGCCAGCAGCCAGGGTCGGACAGGGGGAATCTATGGCTACACCTTC,CASSQGRTGGIYGYTF
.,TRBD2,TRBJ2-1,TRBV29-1,TGCAGCGTTGTACTAGCGGGATACAATGAGCAGTTCTTC,CSVVLAGYNEQFF
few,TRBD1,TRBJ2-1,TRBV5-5,TGTGCCAGCAGTGCCTACACAGGGGTGGACAATGAGCAGTTCTTC,CASSAYTGVDNEQFF
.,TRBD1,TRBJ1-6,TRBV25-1,TGTGCCAGCAGTGAAGCAGGGGGCAATAATTCACCCCTCCACTTT,CASSEAGGNNSPLHF
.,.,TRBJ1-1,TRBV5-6,TGTGCCAGCAGCTTGGCAGGGAACACTGAAGCTTTCTTT,CASSLAGNTEAFF
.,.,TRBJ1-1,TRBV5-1,TGCGCCAGCAGCTTGGGCTTTCCAGGCCTGAACACTGAAGCTTTCTTT,CASSLGFPGLNTEAFF
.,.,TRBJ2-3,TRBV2,TGTGCCAGCACCCCTTTTTCACAGGACACAGATACGCAGTATTTT,CASTPFSQDTDTQYF
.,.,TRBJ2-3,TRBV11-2,TGTGCCAGCAGCGCGGGACAGAGCACAGATACGCAGTATTTT,CASSAGQSTDTQYF
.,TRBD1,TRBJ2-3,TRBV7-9,TGTGCCAGCAGCCCGTGGACAGGGTCCTACACAGATACGCAGTATTTT,CASSPWTGSYTDTQYF